This paragraph covers one TCR beta chain sequence. The antigen remains undetermined. The sample has other DNA sequences that encode this CDR3 too. The sample is drawn from a study of shared clonotypes between healthy human individuals. In the study overall: Three CD4 naive, three CD4 memory, two CD8 naive and one CD8 memory plate were used per donor. Study results and caveats: All-four-donor shared clonotypes had higher generation probabilities than non-shared clonotypes did.

The method was immunoSEQ multiplex PCR; TCRdb's version includes in-frame clones alone and lacks a portion of them. In the table there are about 2.3 million clones, approximately 93% of which are singletons. CDR1 MDHEN and CDR2 SYDVKM come from the germline V gene. The CDR3 has 13 residues. V was shortened by 8 bases and J by 1 base, with 9 bases between the two germline ends. V is TRBV28 and J is TRBJ1-3, with D perhaps TRBD1 (5 bases). This clonotype was sampled from a young man in good health. Some clones in this sample may be carry-over from other donors' samples. Sample: naive CD4+ T cells from PBMCs. Subset defined: CD45RA+ positively selected. CDR3 region: CASRTGSGNTIYF. DNA for the CDR3: TGTGCCAGCCGCACAGGTTCTGGAAACACCATATATTTT.